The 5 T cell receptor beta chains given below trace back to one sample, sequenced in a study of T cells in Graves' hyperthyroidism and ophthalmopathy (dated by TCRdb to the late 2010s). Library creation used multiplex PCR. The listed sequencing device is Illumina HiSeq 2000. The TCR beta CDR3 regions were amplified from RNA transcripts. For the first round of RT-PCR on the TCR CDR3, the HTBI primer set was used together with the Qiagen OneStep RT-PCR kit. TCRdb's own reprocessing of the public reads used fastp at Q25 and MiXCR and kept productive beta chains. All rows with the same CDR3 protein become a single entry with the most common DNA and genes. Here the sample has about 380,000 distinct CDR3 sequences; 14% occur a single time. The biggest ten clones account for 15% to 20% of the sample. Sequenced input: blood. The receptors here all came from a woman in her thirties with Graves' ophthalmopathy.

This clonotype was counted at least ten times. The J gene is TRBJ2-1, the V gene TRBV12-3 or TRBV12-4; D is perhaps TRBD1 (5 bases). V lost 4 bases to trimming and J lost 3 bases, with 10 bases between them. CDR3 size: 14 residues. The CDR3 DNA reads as TGTGCCAGCAGTTCGGTCGACAGCTACAATGAGCAGTTCTTC. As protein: CASSSVDSYNEQFF.

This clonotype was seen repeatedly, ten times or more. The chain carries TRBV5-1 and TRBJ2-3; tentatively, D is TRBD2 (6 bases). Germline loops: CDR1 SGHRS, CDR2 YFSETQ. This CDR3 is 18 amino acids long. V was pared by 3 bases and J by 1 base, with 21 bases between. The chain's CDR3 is CASSSPGGGYSRTDTQYF. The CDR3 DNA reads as TGCGCCAGCAGCTCCCCCGGGGGTGGGTACAGCCGCACAGATACGCAGTATTTT.

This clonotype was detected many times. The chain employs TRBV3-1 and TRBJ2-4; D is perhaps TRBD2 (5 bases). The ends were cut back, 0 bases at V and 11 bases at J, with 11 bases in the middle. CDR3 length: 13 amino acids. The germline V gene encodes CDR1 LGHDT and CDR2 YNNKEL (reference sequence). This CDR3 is CASSQDGGRLQYF. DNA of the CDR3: TGTGCCAGCAGCCAAGATGGAGGCAGGCTTCAGTACTTC.

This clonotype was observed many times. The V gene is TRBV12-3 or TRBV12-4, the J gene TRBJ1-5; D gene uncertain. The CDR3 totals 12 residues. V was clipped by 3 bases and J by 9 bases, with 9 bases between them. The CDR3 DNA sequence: TGTGCCAGCAGTTTTCCCGGCGCGCCCCAGCATTTT. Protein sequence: CASSFPGAPQHF.

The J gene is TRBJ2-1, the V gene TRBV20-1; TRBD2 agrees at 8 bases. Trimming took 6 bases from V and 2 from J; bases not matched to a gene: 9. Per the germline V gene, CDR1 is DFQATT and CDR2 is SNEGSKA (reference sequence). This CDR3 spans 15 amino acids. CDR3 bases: TGCAGTGCGATCGGGGGGGGGGGGGCCTACAATGAGCAGTTCTTC. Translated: CSAIGGGGAYNEQFF.